A single count supports the clone carrying this T cell receptor beta chain. Its matching antigen is unknown. The protocol was immunoSEQ multiplex PCR, while the TCRdb copy is restricted to in-frame clones and leaves out a portion. The sample yields 90,000 to 150,000 clones, 89% seen once. With V trimmed by 6 bases and J by 9 bases, 8 bases remained unmatched. Germline values: CDR1 SQVTM, CDR2 ANQGSEA. The CDR3 runs to 13 residues. The data are from a study of T cell responses to AZD1222 COVID-19 vaccine. General study results and limits: Among those given AZD1222, only five or six were seropositive at baseline.

The TCR originated in an adult in good health. This rearrangement joins TRBV29-1 to TRBJ1-6; 7 nucleotides agree with TRBD1. The source material was peripheral blood, sampled on day 0 of AZD1222 vaccination. CDR3 sequence: CSVAGTAGSPLHF. DNA for the CDR3: TGCAGCGTAGCAGGGACAGCCGGTTCACCCCTCCACTTT.